This T cell receptor (beta chain) was obtained from a study of blood T cells in healthy people across ages. General study points: Diversity figures derived from one million T cells were judged to underestimate the true value.

Primed by a sample-barcoded 5' primer and a J-beta primer mix, a second PCR proceeded for 7 to 11 cycles. TCRdb ran MiXCR on the 5' RACE reads and lists one entry per CDR3 protein. There are hundreds of thousands of distinct CDR3 sequences in the sample; roughly half occur only once, and around 49% lies in the top ten. This clonotype was observed many times. No antigen is known for it. CDR1 and CDR2 from the germline V gene are ENHRY and SYGVKD. The V gene end was trimmed by 6 bases and the J gene end by 3 bases; junction bases not matched to a gene: 8. The CDR3 runs 14 residues. The sample was blood. This chain links TRBV10-3 with TRBJ2-7; TRBD2 agrees at 7 bases. This receptor was identified in a man in his fifties or sixties in good health. CDR3 residues: CAISRAGDNYEQYF. The CDR3 coding sequence is TGTGCCATCAGCCGGGCGGGGGATAACTACGAGCAGTACTTC.